A selection of T cell receptor beta chains follows, all from one sample in a study of beta chain features in type 1 diabetes. TCRdb's copy holds only in-frame clones and misses some; the assay was immunoSEQ multiplex PCR. Among a few hundred thousand clones listed, 9.6% were seen once. The material sequenced was central memory CD4+ T cells from blood. These receptors were collected from a man aged 25 to 40 with type 1 diabetes. Both conserved end residues are part of each CDR3. A D gene is named only where the DNA matches it firmly. Only some rows state a clone size, as once, few, many or a class for expanded clones.

J: TRBJ2-2; V: TRBV5-1; size: few; D: -; CDR3: CASSLSTSWGTGELFF; DNA: TGCGCCAGCAGCTTGAGCACTAGCTGGGGCACCGGGGAGCTGTTTTTT
J: TRBJ2-3; V: TRBV7-2; size: -; D: TRBD2; CDR3: CASSLVAGAGDTQYF; DNA: TGTGCCAGCAGCTTAGTGGCGGGAGCGGGAGATACGCAGTATTTT
J: TRBJ2-2; V: TRBV5-5; size: -; D: -; CDR3: CASVAVAGFTGELFF; DNA: TGTGCCAGCGTAGCCGTGGCAGGGTTCACCGGGGAGCTGTTTTTT
J: TRBJ2-1; V: TRBV23-1; size: -; D: -; CDR3: CASSPWGLIHYNEQFF; DNA: TGCGCCAGCAGTCCTTGGGGCCTTATTCATTACAATGAGCAGTTCTTC
J: TRBJ2-3; V: TRBV15; size: -; D: -; CDR3: CATSNRKLVDTQYF; DNA: TGTGCCACCAGCAATCGAAAATTGGTCGATACGCAGTATTTT
J: TRBJ2-7; V: TRBV10-3; size: -; D: TRBD1; CDR3: CASKPQDRGSYEQYF; DNA: TGTGCCAGCAAGCCTCAGGACAGGGGGTCCTACGAGCAGTACTTC
J: TRBJ1-5; V: TRBV6-1; size: few; D: -; CDR3: CASSEMLGVGQPQHF; DNA: TGTGCCAGCAGTGAGATGTTGGGGGTCGGTCAGCCCCAGCATTTT
J: TRBJ1-1; V: TRBV5-6; size: -; D: -; CDR3: CASSLTSGMFTMNTEAFF; DNA: TGTGCCAGCAGTCTGACCTCGGGCATGTTTACGATGAACACTGAAGCTTTCTTT
J: TRBJ2-1; V: TRBV28; size: -; D: -; CDR3: CASSSSGTARGDEQFF; DNA: TGTGCCAGCAGTTCCTCCGGGACTGCCCGGGGAGATGAGCAGTTCTTC
J: TRBJ1-5; V: TRBV11-2; size: -; D: -; CDR3: CASSPDPDLRPQHF; DNA: TGTGCCAGCAGCCCCGACCCGGACCTGAGGCCCCAGCATTTT
J: TRBJ2-1; V: TRBV5-5; size: few; D: TRBD2; CDR3: CASSLSGAKYNEQFF; DNA: TGTGCCAGCAGCCTTAGCGGGGCGAAATACAATGAGCAGTTCTTC
J: TRBJ2-1; V: TRBV27; size: -; D: TRBD2; CDR3: CASRGLAGPQFF; DNA: TGTGCCAGCAGGGGACTAGCGGGACCTCAGTTCTTC
J: TRBJ2-1; V: TRBV7-3; size: -; D: -; CDR3: CASSLDYSYNEQFF; DNA: TGTGCCAGCAGCTTAGACTACTCCTACAATGAGCAGTTCTTC
J: TRBJ2-5; V: TRBV7-2; size: few; D: -; CDR3: CASSLTGRREETQYF; DNA: TGTGCCAGCAGCTTAACCGGGAGAAGGGAAGAGACCCAGTACTTC
J: TRBJ1-5; V: TRBV6-4; size: -; D: -; CDR3: CASSPGPAVGQPQHF; DNA: TGTGCCAGCAGTCCCGGTCCGGCAGTAGGTCAGCCCCAGCATTTT
J: TRBJ2-1; V: TRBV7-5; size: -; D: -; CDR3: CASSPNQPSSYNEQFF; DNA: TGTGCCAGCAGCCCAAATCAACCCAGCTCCTACAATGAGCAGTTCTTC
J: TRBJ2-1; V: TRBV27; size: -; D: TRBD2; CDR3: CASTGGSSYNEQFF; DNA: TGTGCCAGCACAGGCGGGAGCTCCTACAATGAGCAGTTCTTC
J: TRBJ1-4; V: TRBV11-2; size: many; D: -; CDR3: CASSLAIATNEKLFF; DNA: TGTGCCAGCAGCTTAGCGATAGCAACTAATGAAAAACTGTTTTTT
J: TRBJ2-3; V: TRBV14; size: many; D: -; CDR3: CASAGLNPNTQYF; DNA: TGTGCCAGCGCAGGTTTAAATCCTAATACGCAGTATTTT
J: TRBJ2-7; V: TRBV19; size: few; D: -; CDR3: CASSIRITTGPTAEQYF; DNA: TGTGCCAGTAGTATTCGAATAACAACAGGGCCGACGGCCGAGCAGTACTTC
J: TRBJ2-1; V: TRBV7-2; size: -; D: TRBD1; CDR3: CASSLRTGSSYNEQFF; DNA: TGTGCCAGCAGCCTTCGGACAGGCTCCTCCTACAATGAGCAGTTCTTC
J: TRBJ2-7; V: TRBV27; size: -; D: -; CDR3: CASSLSQGIGEQYF; DNA: TGTGCCAGCAGCCTCTCACAGGGAATTGGCGAGCAGTACTTC
J: TRBJ2-5; V: TRBV7-9; size: many; D: -; CDR3: CASSAQLGRETQYF; DNA: TGTGCCAGCAGCGCCCAGCTGGGACGGGAGACCCAGTACTTC
J: TRBJ1-4; V: TRBV21-1; size: few; D: -; CDR3: CASSIRQGARSNEKLFF; DNA: TGTGCCAGCAGCATACGACAGGGGGCAAGGTCTAATGAAAAACTGTTTTTT
J: TRBJ1-2; V: TRBV28; size: few; D: TRBD1; CDR3: CATLRDRVNYGYTF; DNA: TGTGCCACCCTTCGGGACAGGGTGAACTATGGCTACACCTTC
J: TRBJ1-1; V: TRBV21-1; size: -; D: -; CDR3: CASSKPGQGGTEAFF; DNA: TGTGCCAGCAGCAAACCGGGACAGGGAGGCACTGAAGCTTTCTTT